This TCR beta chain derives from a study of identical twins. This clonotype was counted only a few times. There are 15 residues in the CDR3. The V and J ends lost 5 bases and 4 bases respectively, with 18 bases between them. The germline gives CDR1 SNHLY, CDR2 FYNNEI. One entry per CDR3 protein, called by TCRdb with MiXCR from the 5' RACE reads. The table has about 570,000 distinct CDR3 sequences, more than 9% seen once; the top ten hold under 3%. The same sample was also studied in work on yellow fever vaccine responses in identical twins.

This receptor was identified in a woman aged 18-29 years in good health. The chain is built from TRBV2 and TRBJ2-7, with D perhaps matching TRBD1 (6 bases). The material sequenced was PBMCs. CDR3 sequence reads: CASSQTRQEFYEQYF. The CDR3 DNA is TGTGCCAGCAGTCAGACCCGACAGGAGTTTTACGAGCAGTACTTC.